The table lists the clone carrying this T cell receptor beta chain with a few counts. Its antigen is as yet unknown. TCRdb re-derived calls from the reads in MiXCR, one entry per CDR3 protein. The repertoire holds fewer than 650,000 distinct CDR3 sequences, around 40% seen once, with roughly 50% in the top ten. This sample is part of a study of T cell repertoires in cytomegalovirus infection. Study observations and caveats: CMV-specific TCR beta clonotypes restricted by HLA-C were the ones dominating the ex vivo response. The cumulative frequency of public TCR beta families identified carriers of CMV plus the relevant HLA.

The CDR3 length is 16 residues. V dropped 0 bases and J dropped 1 base, with 11 bases sitting between them. The chain links TRBV23-1 to TRBJ2-3; D remains unclear. TRBV23-1 is treated as an ORF (open reading frame) with a function not yet certain. The clonotype comes from a human donor in good health (CMV status not recorded). Some clones in this sample may be carry-over from other donors' samples. The specimen comprised cultured PBMCs, sampled from culture after CMV antigen stimulation. The chain's CDR3 is CASSQSCGRGTDTQYF. CDR3 DNA sequence: TGCGCCAGCAGTCAATCGTGCGGAAGGGGCACAGATACGCAGTATTTT.